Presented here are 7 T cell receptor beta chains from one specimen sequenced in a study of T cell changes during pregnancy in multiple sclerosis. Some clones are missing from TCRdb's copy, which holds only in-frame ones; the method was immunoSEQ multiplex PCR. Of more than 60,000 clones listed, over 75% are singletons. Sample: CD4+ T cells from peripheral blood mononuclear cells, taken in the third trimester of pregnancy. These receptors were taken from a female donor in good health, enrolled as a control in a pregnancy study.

As DNA, the CDR3 is TGTGCCAGCAGTGAGTGGGCCGAGGGGGCGCGAGGCTACACCTTC. This translates into CASSEWAEGARGYTF. J is TRBJ1-2 and V is TRBV25-1; 7 nucleotides match TRBD1. The germline CDR1 and CDR2 sequences are MGHDK and SYGVNS. This CDR3 spans 15 amino acids. J was trimmed by 8 bases and V by 3 bases; bases with no gene match: 12.

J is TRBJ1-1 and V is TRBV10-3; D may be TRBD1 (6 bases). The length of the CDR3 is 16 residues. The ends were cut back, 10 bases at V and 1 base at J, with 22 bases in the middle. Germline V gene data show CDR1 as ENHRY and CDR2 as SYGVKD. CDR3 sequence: CATRSRGGSGNTEAFF. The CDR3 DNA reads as TGTGCCACCAGGAGCAGGGGCGGGAGTGGGAACACTGAAGCTTTCTTT.

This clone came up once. DNA for the CDR3: TGTGCCATCACTAACGCCCGTATCCTGACGGGGGCTGAAGCTTTCTTT. It is translated as CAITNARILTGAEAFF. The rearrangement joins TRBV10-3 to TRBJ1-1, with a tentative D call TRBD1 (5 bases). CDR3 length equals 16 residues. The germline V and J ends were trimmed by 7 bases and 6 bases, with 24 bases remaining between them. CDR1 is ENHRY, CDR2 SYGVKD, per germline.

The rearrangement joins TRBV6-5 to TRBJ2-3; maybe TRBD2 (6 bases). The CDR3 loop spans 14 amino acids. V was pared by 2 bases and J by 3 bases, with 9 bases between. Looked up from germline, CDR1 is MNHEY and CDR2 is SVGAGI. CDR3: CASSYAAGTDTQYF. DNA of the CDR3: TGTGCCAGCAGTTACGCCGCGGGGACAGATACGCAGTATTTT.

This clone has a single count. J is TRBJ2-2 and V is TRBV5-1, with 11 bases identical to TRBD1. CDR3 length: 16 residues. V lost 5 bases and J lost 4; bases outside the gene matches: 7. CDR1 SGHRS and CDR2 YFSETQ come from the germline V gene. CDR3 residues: CASSFAGTGGTGELFF. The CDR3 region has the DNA TGCGCCAGCAGTTTCGCCGGGACAGGGGGCACCGGGGAGCTGTTTTTT.

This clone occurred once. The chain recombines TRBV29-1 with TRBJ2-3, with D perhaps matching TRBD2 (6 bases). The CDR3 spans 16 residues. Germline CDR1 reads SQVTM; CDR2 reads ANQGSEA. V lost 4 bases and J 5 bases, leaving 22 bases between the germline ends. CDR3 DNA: TGCAGCGTTGGTCGTTTACTAGCTAGGGTTCAAGATACGCAGTATTTT. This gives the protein CSVGRLLARVQDTQYF.

Written as DNA, the CDR3 is TGTGCCAGTAGTGTAGGAGGGACTGGAAACACCATATATTTT. Its protein is CASSVGGTGNTIYF. The chain employs TRBV19 and TRBJ1-3; D remains ambiguous. Looked up from germline, CDR1 is LNHDA and CDR2 is SQIVND (reference sequence). The ends were cut back, 5 bases at V and 2 bases at J, with 10 bases in the middle. The CDR3 has 14 amino acids.